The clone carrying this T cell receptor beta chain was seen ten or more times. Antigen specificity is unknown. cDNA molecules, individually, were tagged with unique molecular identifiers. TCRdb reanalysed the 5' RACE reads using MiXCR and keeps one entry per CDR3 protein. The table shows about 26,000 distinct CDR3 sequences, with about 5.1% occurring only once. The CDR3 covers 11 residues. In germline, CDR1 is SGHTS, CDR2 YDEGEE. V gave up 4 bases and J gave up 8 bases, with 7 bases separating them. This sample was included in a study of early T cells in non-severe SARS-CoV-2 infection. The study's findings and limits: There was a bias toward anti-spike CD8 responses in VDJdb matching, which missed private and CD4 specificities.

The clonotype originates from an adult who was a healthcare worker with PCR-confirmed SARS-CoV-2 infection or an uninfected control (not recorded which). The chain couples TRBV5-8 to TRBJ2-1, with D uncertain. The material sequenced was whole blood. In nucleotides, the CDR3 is TGTGCCAGCAGCCGAGCCGATGAGCAGTTCTTC. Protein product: CASSRADEQFF.